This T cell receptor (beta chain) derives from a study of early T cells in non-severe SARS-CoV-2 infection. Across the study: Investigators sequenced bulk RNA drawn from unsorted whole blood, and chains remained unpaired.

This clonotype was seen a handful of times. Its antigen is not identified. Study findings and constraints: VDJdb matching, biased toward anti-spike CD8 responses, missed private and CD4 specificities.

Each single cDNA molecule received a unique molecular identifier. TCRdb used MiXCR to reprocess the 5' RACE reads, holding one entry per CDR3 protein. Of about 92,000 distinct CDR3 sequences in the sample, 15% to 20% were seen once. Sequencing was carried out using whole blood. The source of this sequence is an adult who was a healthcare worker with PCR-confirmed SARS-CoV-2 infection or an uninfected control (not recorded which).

The CDR3 loop reads CASSLGDTFYEQYF. In DNA, the CDR3 is TGTGCCAGCAGTCTCGGGGACACCTTCTACGAGCAGTACTTC. The V call is TRBV28, the J call TRBJ2-7; maybe TRBD1 (6 bases). The CDR3 runs to 14 residues. Germline V lookup: CDR1 MDHEN, CDR2 SYDVKM. V was clipped by 5 bases and J by 3 bases, with 14 bases between them.